Below are 32 T cell receptor beta chains sequenced from a single sample in a study of cytomegalovirus exposure and HLA in healthy donors. The PCR made use of 60 Vbeta and 13 Jbeta primers. Only in-frame clones appear in the TCRdb table, and some are missing; sequencing was by immunoSEQ multiplex PCR. The top ten clones hold over 3% of a sample with some 90,000 clones, nearly 80% of them seen once. The material sequenced was PBMCs. These receptor sequences come from a woman aged 40 to 50 in good health and CMV-seronegative.

This CDR3 reads CASSPSRGREEQYF. CDR3 in DNA: TGTGCCAGCAGCCCGTCCAGGGGGCGGGAAGAGCAGTACTTC. The V call is TRBV28, the J call TRBJ2-7, with 8 nucleotides matching TRBD1. This CDR3 comprises 14 residues. V gave up 6 bases and J gave up 7 bases; unmatched junction bases: 11. Germline lookup yields CDR1 MDHEN and CDR2 SYDVKM.

V is TRBV27 and J is TRBJ2-2, with D perhaps matching TRBD2 (5 bases). This CDR3 region has 14 residues. The V end was cut by 3 bases, the J end by 4 bases, with 9 bases between. Germline V lookup: CDR1 MNHEY, CDR2 SMNVEV (reference sequence). In nucleotides, the CDR3 is TGTGCCAGCAGTTTTGGTGAGGGCACCGGGGAGCTGTTTTTT. It translates to CASSFGEGTGELFF.

The sample holds one count of this clone. This chain links TRBV28 with TRBJ1-2, with D hard to call. Germline values: CDR1 MDHEN, CDR2 SYDVKM. The CDR3 spans 14 residues. V was trimmed by 4 bases and J by 4 bases, leaving 13 bases between them. As DNA, the CDR3 is TGTGCCAGCAGTTCCTTCAGAGGCAGCTATGGCTACACCTTC. Residues: CASSSFRGSYGYTF.

V and J are TRBV5-6 and TRBJ1-2; perhaps TRBD1 as D (6 bases). Germline V gives CDR1 SGHDT, CDR2 YYEEEE. The CDR3 totals 14 residues. Trimming shortened V by 0 bases and J by 7 bases, and 13 bases separated the two germline ends. As DNA, the CDR3 is TGTGCCAGCAGCTTGGACAGGGTAGTTGGTGGCTACACCTTC. Its translation: CASSLDRVVGGYTF.

The J gene is TRBJ1-2, the V gene TRBV27; D remains ambiguous. Trimming took 3 bases from V and 3 from J, leaving 8 bases between them. CDR3 length: 13 amino acids. Germline CDR1 and CDR2: MNHEY and SMNVEV (reference sequence). In DNA form, the CDR3 reads TGTGCCAGCAGTTTTCCCCCCTACTATGGCTACACCTTC. This gives the protein CASSFPPYYGYTF.

This clone rates as medium-sized. The rearrangement links TRBV5-6 to TRBJ2-3; 12 bases agree with TRBD1. With 4 bases clipped from V and 2 bases from J, the junction kept 5 bases outside the gene matches. The length of the CDR3 is 16 residues. Germline CDR1 reads SGHDT; CDR2 reads YYEEEE. The CDR3, as DNA: TGTGCCAGCAGCCTGGGGACAGGGGGCTTCACAGATACGCAGTATTTT. Translated, it gives CASSLGTGGFTDTQYF.

The genes are TRBV4-2 and TRBJ2-5, with 10 bases aligning to TRBD2. The CDR3 extends over 15 amino acids. J gave up 5 bases and V 3 bases, and 6 bases lay outside the gene matches. Germline V gene sequence: CDR1 LGHNA, CDR2 YNFKEQ. This CDR3 is CASSQIGLADETQYF. The CDR3 DNA reads as TGTGCCAGCAGCCAGATAGGACTAGCGGACGAGACCCAGTACTTC.

The V call is TRBV19, the J call TRBJ2-5, with a possible D match to TRBD1 (5 bases). Germline V gene data show CDR1 as LNHDA and CDR2 as SQIVND (reference sequence). Trimming removed 3 bases from V and 0 bases from J, with 8 bases in between. The CDR3 covers 14 residues. CDR3 residues: CASSIWGYQETQYF. CDR3 nucleotide sequence: TGTGCCAGTAGTATCTGGGGCTACCAAGAGACCCAGTACTTC.

This chain uses TRBV6-1 with TRBJ2-3, with D unclear. The CDR3 has 15 residues. The germline V gene has CDR1 MNHNS and CDR2 SASEGT. The V end lost 3 bases, the J end lost 3 bases, and 13 bases lay between the germline ends. The CDR3: CASSEGLRPTDTQYF. CDR3 DNA: TGTGCCAGCAGTGAGGGCCTTCGACCAACAGATACGCAGTATTTT.

This clone appeared a few times. CDR3 DNA sequence: TGTGCCAGCAGCTACAGGACTAGCGGGCTTTTCTACGAGCAGTACTTC. Translation: CASSYRTSGLFYEQYF. V is TRBV7-2 and J is TRBJ2-7, with 11 positions matching TRBD2. The trim removed 4 bases at V and 3 bases at J, leaving 8 bases unmatched. The V gene's germline CDR1 is SGHTA and CDR2 FQGNSA. This CDR3 spans 16 amino acids.

This clone was seen once. The CDR3 DNA is TGTGCCTGGAGTGGACAAATAGGCGCTGAAGCTTTCTTT. Protein: CAWSGQIGAEAFF. The gene calls are TRBV30 and TRBJ1-1; D gene unclear. Germline assignment: CDR1 GTSNPN and CDR2 SVGIG (reference sequence). Trimming removed 1 base at V and 6 bases at J, with 12 bases between. The CDR3 has 13 residues.

V usage is TRBV20-1 and J usage is TRBJ1-1; D gene uncertain. From germline, CDR1 is DFQATT and CDR2 SNEGSKA (reference sequence). The CDR3 consists of 11 residues. V was pared by 6 bases and J by 3 bases, with 8 bases between. The CDR3 DNA reads TGCAGTGCAAAAACAGACACTGAAGCTTTCTTT. It translates to CSAKTDTEAFF.

In this sample, this clone turned up once. The V gene is TRBV11-2, the J gene TRBJ2-7, with 7 bases matching TRBD1. This CDR3 comprises 16 residues. CDR1 and CDR2 from the germline V gene are SGHAT and FQNNGV. Trimming cost V 5 bases and J 1 base; bases outside gene matches: 11. The CDR3 loop is CASSPVGVTGSYEQYF. The CDR3 DNA follows: TGTGCCAGCAGCCCCGTGGGGGTGACAGGGTCCTACGAGCAGTACTTC.

The chain has TRBV4-1 and TRBJ1-5; no firm D call. This CDR3 is built from 17 residues. Trimming took off 5 bases at V and 0 bases at J, with 17 bases between the two ends. CDR1 is MGHRA, CDR2 YSYEKL, per germline. The CDR3 nucleotides are TGCGCCAGCAGCGGGGAGGAAGGCACCGATAGCAATCAGCCCCAGCATTTT. It translates to CASSGEEGTDSNQPQHF.

This clone occurred once. V is TRBV15 and J is TRBJ2-7; D might be TRBD2 (5 bases). There are 14 residues in the CDR3. Germline CDR1 is LNHNV and CDR2 is YYDKDF (reference sequence). The V end lost 0 bases, the J end lost 2 bases, and 8 bases lay between the germline ends. The DNA of the CDR3 is TGTGCCACCAGCAGAGATCAACTAGCCTACGAGCAGTACTTC. Translated, it gives CATSRDQLAYEQYF.

This chain connects TRBV6-1 to TRBJ2-1, with 8 nucleotides matching TRBD2. The CDR3 extends over 14 amino acids. Germline values: CDR1 MNHNS, CDR2 SASEGT. Trimming at V came to 0 bases and at J to 6 bases, leaving 1 base not matched to a gene. CDR3 region: CASSEASGSNEQFF. CDR3 sequence (DNA): TGTGCCAGCAGTGAAGCGAGCGGGAGCAATGAGCAGTTCTTC.

J is TRBJ2-5 and V is TRBV15; D ambiguous. The J call may not be correct, given that the DNA end is closer to TRBJ2-7. CDR1 is LNHNV and CDR2 is YYDKDF in the germline V gene (reference sequence). The CDR3 length is 13 residues. CDR3 in DNA: TGTGCCACCAGCAGAGCGGAGTCTTACGAGCAGTACTTC. Its protein product is CATSRAESYEQYF.

The chain recombines TRBV13 with TRBJ2-1; 7 bases are shared with TRBD2. The junction had 14 bases not matched to a gene; V was cut back by 5 bases and J by 4 bases. Per the germline V gene, CDR1 is PRHDT and CDR2 is FYEKMQ (reference sequence). The CDR3 runs 17 residues. CDR3 DNA sequence: TGTGCCAGCAGCCAAATGGGGGGGAAGGTCCGGTACAATGAGCAGTTCTTC. It yields the protein CASSQMGGKVRYNEQFF. Based on the CDR3 plus reference TRBV13 and TRBJ2-1, the full variable domain is AAGVIQSPRHLIKEKRETATLKCYPIPRHDTVYWYQQGPGQDPQFLISFYEKMQSDKGSIPDRFSAQQFSDYHSELNMSSLELGDSALYFCASSQMGGKVRYNEQFFGPGTRLTVL.

This chain links TRBV2 with TRBJ1-1; perhaps TRBD1 as D (6 bases). CDR1 is SNHLY and CDR2 is FYNNEI in the germline V gene. V was clipped by 3 bases and J by 2 bases, with 10 bases between them. This CDR3 is built from 14 residues. CDR3 protein: CASSERGANTEAFF. CDR3 sequence (DNA): TGTGCCAGCAGTGAGCGGGGGGCTAACACTGAAGCTTTCTTT.

The chain combines TRBV6-1 with TRBJ1-5; maybe TRBD1 (6 bases). Germline CDR1 is MNHNS and CDR2 is SASEGT. The CDR3 extends over 14 amino acids. The V gene lost 10 bases and the J gene lost 7 bases, with 20 bases spanning the gap. The CDR3 region has the DNA TGTGCCACCGCGTTAGGGGCAGGGGTACAGCCCCAGCATTTT. The encoded protein is CATALGAGVQPQHF.

This clone was seen more than once but under ten times. CDR3 amino acids: CASSQESRIQETQYF. DNA for the CDR3: TGTGCCAGCAGCCAAGAAAGCAGGATCCAAGAGACCCAGTACTTC. The V and J genes are TRBV4-2 and TRBJ2-5; D gene unclear. The length of the CDR3 is 15 residues. The V end lost 0 bases, the J end lost 1 base, and 9 bases lay between the germline ends. The V gene's germline CDR1 is LGHNA and CDR2 YNFKEQ.

This clone showed up just once. The V and J genes are TRBV19 and TRBJ2-3; 8 bases line up with TRBD1. Germline lookup yields CDR1 LNHDA and CDR2 SQIVND (reference sequence). V lost 5 bases to trimming and J lost 3 bases; unmatched junction nucleotides: 10. This CDR3 has 16 amino acids. The CDR3 reads CASSSPGGAGTDTQYF. As DNA, the CDR3 is TGTGCCAGTAGTTCCCCAGGGGGCGCCGGGACAGATACGCAGTATTTT.

The chain combines TRBV28 with TRBJ1-5; D not resolved. CDR1 and CDR2 from the germline V gene are MDHEN and SYDVKM. CDR3 size: 12 residues. Trimming cost V 2 bases and J 6 bases, with 5 bases left between them. CDR3 protein: CASSLQVQPQHF. CDR3 DNA: TGTGCCAGCAGTTTACAGGTTCAGCCCCAGCATTTT.

The chain employs TRBV12-1 and TRBJ1-1; the table's D call, TRBD1, has no DNA check behind it. TRBV12-1 is a recognized pseudogene. This CDR3 spans 16 amino acids. CDR3 region: CASSDVQGALNTEAFF. The CDR3 DNA reads as TGTGCCAGCAGCGACGTACAGGGGGCGTTGAACACTGAAGCTTTCTTT.

This chain joins TRBV19 and TRBJ1-5; TRBD1 matches 9 bases. The CDR3 totals 15 residues. With 4 bases clipped from V and 7 bases from J, the junction kept 8 bases outside the gene matches. Germline CDR1 and CDR2: LNHDA and SQIVND (reference sequence). The DNA of the CDR3 is TGTGCCAGTAGTACCAGCGGGACAGGGACCCAGCCCCAGCATTTT. Residues: CASSTSGTGTQPQHF. Combining the CDR3 with reference TRBV19 and TRBJ1-5 gives the whole variable domain DGGITQSPKYLFRKEGQNVTLSCEQNLNHDAMYWYRQDPGQGLRLIYYSQIVNDFQKGDIAEGYSVSREKKESFPLTVTSAQKNPTAFYLCASSTSGTGTQPQHFGDGTRLSIL.

V is TRBV6-1 and J is TRBJ2-7, with D possibly matching TRBD1 (5 bases). Germline CDR1 reads MNHNS; CDR2 reads SASEGT. V was cut by 5 bases and J by 3 bases, with 11 bases left in between. The CDR3 is 13 residues long. The CDR3 sequence: CASSNLGVYEQYF. In nucleotides, the CDR3 is TGTGCCAGCAGTAATTTAGGGGTCTACGAGCAGTACTTC.

The chain carries TRBV7-9 and TRBJ2-5, with TRBD1 matching over 7 bases. The J call may be in error: the DNA end matches TRBJ2-7 better. Germline values: CDR1 SEHNR, CDR2 FQNEAQ (reference sequence). CDR3 length: 13 amino acids. CDR3 nucleotide sequence: TGTGCCAGCGGTCGCCAGGGGGTCTACGAGCAGTACTTC. Translation: CASGRQGVYEQYF.

J is TRBJ2-7 and V is TRBV2; 12 bases are shared with TRBD2. V was clipped by 5 bases and J by 0 bases; unmatched bases: 2. The CDR3 is 15 residues long. The germline V gene encodes CDR1 SNHLY and CDR2 FYNNEI. The CDR3 is CASSRLAGASYEQYF. The CDR3 DNA reads as TGTGCCAGCAGTCGACTAGCGGGAGCCTCCTACGAGCAGTACTTC.

The V call is TRBV28, the J call TRBJ2-3, with 8 bases that match TRBD2. Germline values: CDR1 MDHEN, CDR2 SYDVKM. This CDR3 is 15 amino acids long. The J segment lost 0 bases and the V segment lost 5 bases, leaving 4 bases of the junction unmatched. The DNA of the CDR3 is TGTGCCAGCAGTCAGGTAGCGGGGAGCACAGATACGCAGTATTTT. It yields the protein CASSQVAGSTDTQYF. The full variable domain, with the rest looked up from reference TRBV28 and TRBJ2-3, is DVKVTQSSRYLVKRTGEKVFLECVQDMDHENMFWYRQDPGLGLRLIYFSYDVKMKEKGDIPEGYSVSREKKERFSLILESASTNQTSMYLCASSQVAGSTDTQYFGPGTRLTVL.

The chain combines TRBV25-1 with TRBJ2-5, with 9 bases identical to TRBD1. This CDR3 has 15 amino acids. The germline V gene has CDR1 MGHDK and CDR2 SYGVNS. V was pared by 5 bases and J by 7 bases, with 11 bases of the junction left unmatched. The CDR3 spells CASSPEQGAVGTQYF. In nucleotides, the CDR3 is TGTGCCAGCAGTCCAGAACAGGGGGCCGTAGGGACCCAGTACTTC.

The V gene is TRBV7-9, the J gene TRBJ2-5; D is unclear. The end of the DNA is better explained by TRBJ2-7, so the J call may be wrong. The CDR3 runs to 12 residues. The germline CDR1 and CDR2 sequences are SEHNR and FQNEAQ (reference sequence). The CDR3, as DNA: TGTGCCAGCAGCTTAACCGGTTACGAGCAGTACTTC. It encodes CASSLTGYEQYF.

The chain couples TRBV5-1 to TRBJ1-4; tentatively, D is TRBD1 (6 bases). V was trimmed by 0 bases and J by 4 bases, leaving 7 bases between them. Germline CDR1 and CDR2: SGHRS and YFSETQ. This CDR3 is built from 14 residues. The CDR3: CASSLVGGNEKLFF. CDR3 nucleotide sequence: TGCGCCAGCAGCTTGGTAGGGGGTAATGAAAAACTGTTTTTT. Full variable domain (remainder filled in from reference TRBV5-1 and TRBJ1-4): KAGVTQTPRYLIKTRGQQVTLSCSPISGHRSVSWYQQTPGQGLQFLFEYFSETQRNKGNFPGRFSGRQFSNSRSEMNVSTLELGDSALYLCASSLVGGNEKLFFGSGTQLSVL.